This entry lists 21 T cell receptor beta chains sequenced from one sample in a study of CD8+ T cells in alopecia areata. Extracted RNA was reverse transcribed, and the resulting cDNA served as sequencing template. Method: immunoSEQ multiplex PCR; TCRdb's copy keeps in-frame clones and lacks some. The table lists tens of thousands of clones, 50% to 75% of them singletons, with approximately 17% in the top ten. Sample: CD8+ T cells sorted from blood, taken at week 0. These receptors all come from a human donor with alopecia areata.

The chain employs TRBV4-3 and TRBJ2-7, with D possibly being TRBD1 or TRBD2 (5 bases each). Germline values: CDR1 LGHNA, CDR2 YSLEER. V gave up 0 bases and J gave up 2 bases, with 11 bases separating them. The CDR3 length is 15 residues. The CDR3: CASSQELSGPYEQYF. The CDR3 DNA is TGCGCCAGCAGCCAAGAGCTCTCGGGACCCTACGAGCAGTACTTC.

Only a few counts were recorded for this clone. The CDR3: CASSLAGAMSYNEQFF. For the CDR3, the DNA is TGTGCCAGCAGCCTAGCGGGGGCGATGTCCTACAATGAGCAGTTCTTC. V is TRBV13 and J is TRBJ2-1; TRBD2 agrees at 10 bases. The V gene end was trimmed by 5 bases and the J gene end by 1 base; junction bases not matched to a gene: 5. Germline lookup yields CDR1 PRHDT and CDR2 FYEKMQ (reference sequence). CDR3 length: 16 residues.

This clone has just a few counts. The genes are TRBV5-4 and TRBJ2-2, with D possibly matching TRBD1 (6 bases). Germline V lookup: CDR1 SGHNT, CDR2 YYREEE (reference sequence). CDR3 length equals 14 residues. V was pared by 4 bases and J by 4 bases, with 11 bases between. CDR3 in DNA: TGTGCCAGCAGCGCGAACAGGGCCACCGGGGAGCTGTTTTTT. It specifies CASSANRATGELFF.

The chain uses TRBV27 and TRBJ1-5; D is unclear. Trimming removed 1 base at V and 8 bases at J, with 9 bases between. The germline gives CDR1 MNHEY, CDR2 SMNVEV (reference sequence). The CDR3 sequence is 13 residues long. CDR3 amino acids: CASSLWGGKPQHF. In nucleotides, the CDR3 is TGTGCCAGCAGTTTATGGGGTGGTAAGCCCCAGCATTTT.

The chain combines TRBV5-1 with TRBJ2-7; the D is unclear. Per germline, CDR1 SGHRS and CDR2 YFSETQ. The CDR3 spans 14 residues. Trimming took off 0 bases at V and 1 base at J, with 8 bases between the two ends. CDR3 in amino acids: CASSLVTDSYEQYF. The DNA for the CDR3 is TGCGCCAGCAGCTTGGTGACGGATTCCTACGAGCAGTACTTC. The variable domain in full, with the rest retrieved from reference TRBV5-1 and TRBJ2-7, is KAGVTQTPRYLIKTRGQQVTLSCSPISGHRSVSWYQQTPGQGLQFLFEYFSETQRNKGNFPGRFSGRQFSNSRSEMNVSTLELGDSALYLCASSLVTDSYEQYFGPGTRLTVT.

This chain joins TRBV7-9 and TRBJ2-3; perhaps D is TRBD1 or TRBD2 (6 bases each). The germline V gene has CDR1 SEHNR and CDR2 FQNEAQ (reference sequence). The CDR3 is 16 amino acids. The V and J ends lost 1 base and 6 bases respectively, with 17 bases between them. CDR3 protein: CASSLGSSGARDTQYF. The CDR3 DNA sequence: TGTGCCAGCAGCTTAGGGTCCTCGGGGGCCCGTGATACGCAGTATTTT.

This chain's CDR3 is CSPGYGYTF. The CDR3 nucleotides are TGCAGCCCAGGCTATGGCTACACCTTC. The rearrangement uses TRBV20-1 and TRBJ1-2; D is ambiguous. Per germline, CDR1 DFQATT and CDR2 SNEGSKA (reference sequence). The CDR3 consists of 9 residues.

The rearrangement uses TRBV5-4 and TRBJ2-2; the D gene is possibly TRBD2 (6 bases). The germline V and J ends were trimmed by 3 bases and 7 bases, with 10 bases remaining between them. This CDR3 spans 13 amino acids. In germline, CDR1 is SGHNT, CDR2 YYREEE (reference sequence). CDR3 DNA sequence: TGTGCCAGCAGCTCAACTAGCCTCGGGGAGCTGTTTTTT. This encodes CASSSTSLGELFF. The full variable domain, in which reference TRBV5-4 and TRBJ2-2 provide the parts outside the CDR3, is ETGVTQSPTHLIKTRGQQVTLRCSSQSGHNTVSWYQQALGQGPQFIFQYYREEENGRGNFPPRFSGLQFPNYSSELNVNALELDDSALYLCASSSTSLGELFFGEGSRLTVL.

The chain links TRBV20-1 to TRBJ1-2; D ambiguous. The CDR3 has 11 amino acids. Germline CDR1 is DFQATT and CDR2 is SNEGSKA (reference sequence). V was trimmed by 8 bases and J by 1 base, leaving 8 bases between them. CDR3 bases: TGCAGTCTTAATGTTAACTATGGCTACACCTTC. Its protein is CSLNVNYGYTF.

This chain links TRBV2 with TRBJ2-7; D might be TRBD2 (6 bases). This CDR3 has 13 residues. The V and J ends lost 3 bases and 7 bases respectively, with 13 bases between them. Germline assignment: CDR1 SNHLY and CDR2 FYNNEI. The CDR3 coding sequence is TGTGCCAGCAGTGAGGTGCGGGGAAGAGAGCAGTACTTC. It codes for CASSEVRGREQYF.

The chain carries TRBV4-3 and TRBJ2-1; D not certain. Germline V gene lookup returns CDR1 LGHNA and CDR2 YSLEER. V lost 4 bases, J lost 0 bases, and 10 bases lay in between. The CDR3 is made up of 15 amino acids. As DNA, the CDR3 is TGCGCCAGCAGCCCTGGCAGCAGCTCCTACAATGAGCAGTTCTTC. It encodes CASSPGSSSYNEQFF.

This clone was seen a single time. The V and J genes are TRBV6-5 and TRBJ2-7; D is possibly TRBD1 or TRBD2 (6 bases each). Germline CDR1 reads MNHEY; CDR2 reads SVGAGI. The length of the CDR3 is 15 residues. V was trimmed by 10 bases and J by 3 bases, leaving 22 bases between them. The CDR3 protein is CATSSPRDNYYEQYF. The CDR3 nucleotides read TGTGCCACCTCCTCTCCGCGGGACAACTACTACGAGCAGTACTTC.

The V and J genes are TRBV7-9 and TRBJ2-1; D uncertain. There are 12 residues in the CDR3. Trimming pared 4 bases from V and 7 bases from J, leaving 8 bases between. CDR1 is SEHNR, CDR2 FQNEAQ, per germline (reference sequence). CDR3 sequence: CASSSIINEQFF. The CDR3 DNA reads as TGTGCCAGCAGCTCGATCATTAATGAGCAGTTCTTC.

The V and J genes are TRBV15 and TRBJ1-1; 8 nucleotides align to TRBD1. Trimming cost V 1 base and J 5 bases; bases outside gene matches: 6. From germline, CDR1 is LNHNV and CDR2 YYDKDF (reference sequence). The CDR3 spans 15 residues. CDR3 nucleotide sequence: TGTGCCACCAGCAGAGGCAACAGGGGGTTAACTGAAGCTTTCTTT. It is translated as CATSRGNRGLTEAFF.

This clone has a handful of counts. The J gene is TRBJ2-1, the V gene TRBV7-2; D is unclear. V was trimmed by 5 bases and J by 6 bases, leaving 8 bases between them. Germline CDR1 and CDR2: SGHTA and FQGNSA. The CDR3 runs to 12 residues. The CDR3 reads CASSDASNEQFF. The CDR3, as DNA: TGTGCCAGCAGCGACGCGAGCAATGAGCAGTTCTTC. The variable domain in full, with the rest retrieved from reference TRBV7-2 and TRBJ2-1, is GAGVSQSPSNKVTEKGKDVELRCDPISGHTALYWYRQSLGQGLEFLIYFQGNSAPDKSGLPSDRFSAERTGGSVSTLTIQRTQQEDSAVYLCASSDASNEQFFGPGTRLTVL.

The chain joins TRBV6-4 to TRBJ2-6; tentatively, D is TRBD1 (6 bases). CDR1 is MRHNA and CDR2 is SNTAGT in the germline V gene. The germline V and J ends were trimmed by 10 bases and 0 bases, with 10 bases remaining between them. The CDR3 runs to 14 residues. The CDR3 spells CATSDSSGANVLTF. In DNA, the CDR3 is TGTGCCACCTCGGACAGCTCTGGGGCCAACGTCCTGACTTTC.

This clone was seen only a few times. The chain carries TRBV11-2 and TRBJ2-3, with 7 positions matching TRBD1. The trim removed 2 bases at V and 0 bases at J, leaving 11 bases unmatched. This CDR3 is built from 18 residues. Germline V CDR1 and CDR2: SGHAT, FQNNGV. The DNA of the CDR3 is TGTGCCAGCAGCTTAAACCCACCCGGGACAGCGAGCACAGATACGCAGTATTTT. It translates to CASSLNPPGTASTDTQYF.

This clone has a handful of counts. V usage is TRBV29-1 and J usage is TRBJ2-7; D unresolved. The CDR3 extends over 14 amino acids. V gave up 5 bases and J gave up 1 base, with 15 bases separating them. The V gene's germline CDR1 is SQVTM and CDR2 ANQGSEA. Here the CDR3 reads CSVCSTASSYEQYF. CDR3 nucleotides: TGCAGCGTTTGCTCGACCGCCAGTTCCTACGAGCAGTACTTC.

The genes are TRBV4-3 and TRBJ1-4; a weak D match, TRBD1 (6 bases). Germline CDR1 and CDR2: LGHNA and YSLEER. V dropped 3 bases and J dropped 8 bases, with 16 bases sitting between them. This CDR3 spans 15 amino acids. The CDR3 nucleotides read TGCGCCAGCAGCCACGGGTTGGGGGGGCAGGAAAAACTGTTTTTT. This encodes CASSHGLGGQEKLFF.

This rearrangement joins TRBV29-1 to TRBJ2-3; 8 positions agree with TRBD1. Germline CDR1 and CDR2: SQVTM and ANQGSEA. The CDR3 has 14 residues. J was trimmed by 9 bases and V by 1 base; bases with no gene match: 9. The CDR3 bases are TGCAGCGTTGAAGCTCGGACAGGGCGCGAAACGCAGTATTTT. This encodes CSVEARTGRETQYF.

CDR3 bases: TGTGCCAGCAGCAAAGAAAAACCCGGTTTGGGCAGTCGGGGTTACGAGCAGTACTTC. Amino acid sequence: CASSKEKPGLGSRGYEQYF. The rearrangement uses TRBV21-1 and TRBJ2-7; TRBD2 is the table's D call, not checked against the DNA. TRBV21-1 is designated a pseudogene. The CDR3 is 19 residues long.